Following are 31 T cell receptor beta chains from one sample sequenced in a study of T cell clonotyping in hematopoietic cell transplantation. Measured with immunoSEQ multiplex PCR; TCRdb has only the in-frame clones, and not every one. The table lists about 9,400 clones, almost 80% of them singletons. The input for sequencing was PBMCs, taken 180 days after allogeneic stem cell transplant. These receptors were taken from a male patient in his thirties or forties who had an allogeneic stem cell transplant from a related donor, so the T cells may come from the graft donor. Some clones in this sample may be carry-over from other donors' samples.

V is TRBV7-3 and J is TRBJ1-2, with 11 nucleotides matching TRBD1. The CDR3 is 14 amino acids. J gave up 4 bases and V 5 bases, and 3 bases lay outside the gene matches. Germline loops: CDR1 SGHTA, CDR2 FQGTGA. The CDR3 sequence: CASSTGTGGYGYTF. In nucleotides, the CDR3 is TGTGCCAGCAGCACCGGGACAGGGGGCTATGGCTACACCTTC.

V usage is TRBV11-2 and J usage is TRBJ1-1, with D perhaps TRBD1 (6 bases). This CDR3 is 13 amino acids long. CDR1 SGHAT and CDR2 FQNNGV come from the germline V gene. Trimming took 4 bases from V and 4 from J, leaving 10 bases between them. CDR3 residues: CASSSQGPTEAFF. CDR3 DNA sequence: TGTGCCAGCAGCTCACAGGGCCCCACTGAAGCTTTCTTT.

The CDR3 region is CAWSVGGTGRSEQYF. Here the CDR3 DNA reads TGTGCCTGGAGTGTCGGCGGGACAGGACGGAGCGAGCAGTACTTC. V and J are TRBV30 and TRBJ2-7, with TRBD1 matching 8 bases. The germline CDR1 and CDR2 sequences are GTSNPN and SVGIG (reference sequence). This CDR3 has 15 residues. Unmatched junction bases numbered 10, after V lost 0 bases and J lost 6 bases. The variable domain in full, with the rest retrieved from reference TRBV30 and TRBJ2-7, is SQTIHQWPATLVQPVGSPLSLECTVEGTSNPNLYWYRQAAGRGLQLLFYSVGIGQISSEVPQNLSASRPQDRQFILSSKKLLLSDSGFYLCAWSVGGTGRSEQYFGPGTRLTVT.

The chain uses TRBV5-1 and TRBJ1-2; no reliable D call. The V end lost 7 bases, the J end lost 6 bases, and 10 bases lay between the germline ends. Germline assignment: CDR1 SGHRS and CDR2 YFSETQ. This CDR3 comprises 11 residues. CDR3 amino acids: CASEGGDGYTF. In DNA form, the CDR3 reads TGCGCCAGCGAGGGCGGGGATGGCTACACCTTC.

The chain uses TRBV9 and TRBJ1-6; unclear D gene. The CDR3 totals 14 residues. Trimming took off 0 bases at V and 9 bases at J, with 10 bases between the two ends. Germline CDR1 SGDLS, CDR2 YYNGEE. As DNA, the CDR3 is TGTGCCAGCAGCGTAGTTCCAGAAGGTTCACCCCTCCACTTT. The encoded protein is CASSVVPEGSPLHF.

This sequence joins TRBV9 and TRBJ1-2; D not resolved. The CDR3 covers 16 residues. CDR1 is SGDLS and CDR2 is YYNGEE in the germline V gene. Trimming took off 3 bases at V and 3 bases at J, with 18 bases between the two ends. The CDR3 DNA sequence: TGTGCCAGCAGCGGCCCACGTGTACCGCAAGACTATGGCTACACCTTC. Translating gives CASSGPRVPQDYGYTF.

V and J are TRBV10-3 and TRBJ2-1, with D perhaps matching TRBD1 (8 bases). This CDR3 spans 12 amino acids. V lost 10 bases and J 6 bases, leaving 13 bases between the germline ends. Germline V gives CDR1 ENHRY, CDR2 SYGVKD. The CDR3 region has the DNA TGTGCCACCACAGGGGGGGGCAATGAGCAGTTCTTC. Translation gives CATTGGGNEQFF.

The rearrangement uses TRBV29-1 and TRBJ1-2; D gene ambiguous. The V and J ends lost 4 bases and 0 bases respectively, with 15 bases between them. This CDR3 is 15 amino acids long. Germline CDR1 is SQVTM and CDR2 is ANQGSEA. In DNA form, the CDR3 reads TGCAGCGTTGGTGGCCGCGCGTTAGCTAACTATGGCTACACCTTC. It yields the protein CSVGGRALANYGYTF.

This clone was counted only a few times. The V gene is TRBV5-1, the J gene TRBJ1-2; 8 bases line up with TRBD1. CDR1 is SGHRS, CDR2 YFSETQ, per germline. The V and J ends lost 5 bases and 4 bases, in that order; junction bases with no gene match: 10. This CDR3 comprises 15 residues. This chain's CDR3 is CASSPNLGTGYGYTF. Here the CDR3 DNA reads TGCGCCAGCAGTCCAAATTTGGGGACAGGCTATGGCTACACCTTC.

The J gene is TRBJ2-3, the V gene TRBV7-8; TRBD2 is a possible D gene (5 bases). The CDR3 sequence is 16 residues long. CDR1 and CDR2 from the germline V gene are SGHVS and FQNEAQ. V lost 2 bases to trimming and J lost 0 bases, with 12 bases between them. CDR3 amino acids: CASSLSWELSTDTQYF. The CDR3 coding sequence is TGTGCCAGCAGCTTAAGTTGGGAGTTAAGCACAGATACGCAGTATTTT.

CDR3 nucleotide sequence: TGTGCCTGCTCGGGACTTGGGTATGGCTACACCTTC. This sequence encodes CACSGLGYGYTF. The rearrangement joins TRBV30 to TRBJ1-2; a possible D gene is TRBD1 (5 bases). The CDR3 has 12 residues. The V and J ends lost 6 bases and 5 bases respectively, with 13 bases between them. Germline V gene sequence: CDR1 GTSNPN, CDR2 SVGIG (reference sequence).

This sequence joins TRBV6-1 and TRBJ2-3; TRBD1 might be the D (6 bases). Trimming shortened V by 4 bases and J by 2 bases, and 10 bases separated the two germline ends. CDR1 is MNHNS and CDR2 is SASEGT in the germline V gene. CDR3 size: 14 residues. CDR3 sequence reads: CASSADRFTDTQYF. The DNA of the CDR3 is TGTGCCAGCAGTGCGGACAGATTCACAGATACGCAGTATTTT.

This clone occurred once. The chain employs TRBV11-2 and TRBJ1-6, with 11 positions matching TRBD1. V shed 7 bases and J 6 bases; nucleotides not matched to a gene: 5. The CDR3 loop spans 15 amino acids. CDR1 and CDR2 from the germline V gene are SGHAT and FQNNGV. Here the CDR3 reads CASNSGTGGNSPLHF. The CDR3 region has the DNA TGTGCCAGCAACTCCGGGACAGGGGGTAATTCACCCCTCCACTTT.

The chain recombines TRBV4-1 with TRBJ2-3, with D perhaps TRBD2 (5 bases). V was trimmed by 1 base and J by 5 bases, leaving 16 bases between them. Germline V lookup: CDR1 MGHRA, CDR2 YSYEKL. CDR3 length: 16 amino acids. Here the CDR3 DNA reads TGCGCCAGCAGCCAAGCCCCTAGCTCAGACCGAGATACGCAGTATTTT. This codes for CASSQAPSSDRDTQYF.

This clone was detected a few times. The chain joins TRBV30 to TRBJ2-3, with D unresolved. The V gene lost 2 bases and the J gene lost 5 bases, with 5 bases spanning the gap. Per germline, CDR1 GTSNPN and CDR2 SVGIG (reference sequence). The CDR3 has 11 amino acids. The DNA of the CDR3 is TGTGCCTGGAGTCCTCAAGATACGCAGTATTTT. Its translation: CAWSPQDTQYF.

The chain combines TRBV7-2 with TRBJ2-7; tentative D call: TRBD1 (6 bases). V dropped 1 base and J dropped 2 bases, with 15 bases sitting between them. Germline V gene sequence: CDR1 SGHTA, CDR2 FQGNSA. This CDR3 comprises 16 residues. The DNA for the CDR3 is TGTGCCAGCAGCTTAGGAGGGACACTGCTAACCTACGAGCAGTACTTC. Translating it yields CASSLGGTLLTYEQYF.

This chain links TRBV6-1 with TRBJ1-1; D unresolved. The CDR3 sequence is 13 residues long. The germline V gene has CDR1 MNHNS and CDR2 SASEGT. V was pared by 7 bases and J by 3 bases, with 12 bases between. CDR3 in amino acids: CASKKPEDTEAFF. The CDR3 nucleotides read TGTGCCAGCAAGAAACCGGAGGACACTGAAGCTTTCTTT.

J is TRBJ1-1 and V is TRBV20-1; D unresolved. V was clipped by 2 bases and J by 8 bases, with 9 bases between them. Germline CDR1 is DFQATT and CDR2 is SNEGSKA (reference sequence). This CDR3 spans 11 amino acids. For the CDR3, the DNA is TGCAGTGCTAGAAGGGTATCCGAAGCTTTCTTT. Translating gives CSARRVSEAFF.

The chain uses TRBV11-2 and TRBJ2-3, with 7 positions matching TRBD1. V shed 5 bases and J 0 bases; nucleotides not matched to a gene: 8. The CDR3 runs to 16 residues. Per the germline V gene, CDR1 is SGHAT and CDR2 is FQNNGV. CDR3 region: CASSVRQGSSTDTQYF. The CDR3 DNA follows: TGTGCCAGCAGCGTCCGACAGGGTTCGAGCACAGATACGCAGTATTTT.

The CDR3 reads CASSQISYNSPLHF. Here the CDR3 DNA reads TGTGCCAGCAGCCAGATCTCCTATAATTCACCCCTCCACTTT. V gene TRBV7-2 combines with J gene TRBJ1-6, with no clear D. There are 14 residues in the CDR3. CDR1 and CDR2 (germline): SGHTA, FQGNSA. Trimming left V 5 bases short and J 0 bases short, with 5 bases between. Full variable domain (missing parts from reference TRBV7-2 and TRBJ1-6): GAGVSQSPSNKVTEKGKDVELRCDPISGHTALYWYRQSLGQGLEFLIYFQGNSAPDKSGLPSDRFSAERTGGSVSTLTIQRTQQEDSAVYLCASSQISYNSPLHFGNGTRLTVT.

The chain carries TRBV29-1 and TRBJ1-1; TRBD1 matches at 8 bases. The length of the CDR3 is 10 residues. CDR1 is SQVTM, CDR2 ANQGSEA, per germline. V lost 6 bases, J lost 10 bases, and 4 bases stayed unmatched. The DNA for the CDR3 is TGCAGCGTGCACAGGGGGGGAGCTTTCTTT. Its translation is CSVHRGGAFF. Using reference TRBV29-1 and TRBJ1-1 for the parts outside the CDR3, the full variable domain is SAVISQKPSRDICQRGTSLTIQCQVDSQVTMMFWYRQQPGQSLTLIATANQGSEATYESGFVIDKFPISRPNLTFSTLTVSNMSPEDSSIYLCSVHRGGAFFGQGTRLTVV.

This chain connects TRBV6-5 to TRBJ2-5, with a possible D match to TRBD2 (6 bases). The germline V gene has CDR1 MNHEY and CDR2 SVGAGI. This CDR3 comprises 15 residues. V was pared by 2 bases and J by 5 bases, with 15 bases between. In DNA form, the CDR3 reads TGTGCCAGCAGTTACGCGGGGACCACCGGGGAGACCCAGTACTTC. It codes for CASSYAGTTGETQYF.

The chain is built from TRBV4-2 and TRBJ2-3; D might be TRBD1 (6 bases). Germline CDR1 and CDR2: LGHNA and YNFKEQ. The CDR3 is made up of 17 amino acids. Trimming cost V 0 bases and J 4 bases, with 17 bases left between them. This CDR3 is CASSQDWSRGGADTQYF. CDR3 coding DNA: TGTGCCAGCAGCCAAGATTGGAGTAGAGGGGGTGCAGATACGCAGTATTTT.

The chain joins TRBV4-2 to TRBJ2-2; no clear D gene. The CDR3 has 14 amino acids. Trimming removed 2 bases at V and 2 bases at J, with 6 bases between. CDR1 and CDR2 from the germline V gene are LGHNA and YNFKEQ. The CDR3 spells CASSQSPNTGELFF. CDR3 in DNA: TGTGCCAGCAGCCAATCCCCAAACACCGGGGAGCTGTTTTTT.

The CDR3 DNA reads as TGCGCCAGCAGCTTGGCTGACGATCCTGGGGAGACCCAGTACTTC. It is translated as CASSLADDPGETQYF. The J gene is TRBJ2-5, the V gene TRBV5-1; D ambiguous. The length of the CDR3 is 15 residues. The V gene lost 0 bases and the J gene lost 5 bases, with 14 bases spanning the gap. CDR1 is SGHRS, CDR2 YFSETQ, per germline.

CDR3 protein: CASSYSSSGGAHEQYF. CDR3 bases: TGTGCCAGCAGTTACTCGTCTAGCGGGGGGGCCCACGAGCAGTACTTC. The chain uses TRBV6-5 and TRBJ2-7; 12 bases map to TRBD2. V shed 0 bases, J shed 5 bases, and the junction held 5 bases outside the gene matches. Germline V gives CDR1 MNHEY, CDR2 SVGAGI. This CDR3 region has 16 residues.

The V call is TRBV4-2, the J call TRBJ1-1; no firm D call. The ends were cut back, 4 bases at V and 3 bases at J, with 18 bases in the middle. This CDR3 region has 16 residues. Germline assignment: CDR1 LGHNA and CDR2 YNFKEQ. CDR3 sequence (DNA): TGTGCCAGCAGCCTAGGGCGGTGGACTGGAGACACTGAAGCTTTCTTT. This encodes CASSLGRWTGDTEAFF.

The chain couples TRBV6-4 to TRBJ2-4; 8 bases map to TRBD1. This CDR3 is 15 amino acids long. Germline V CDR1 and CDR2: MRHNA, SNTAGT. With V trimmed by 6 bases and J by 5 bases, 9 bases remained unmatched. CDR3 coding DNA: TGTGCCAGCAGGCCCGGGGCAGGGGGCGAAAACATTCAGTACTTC. Protein sequence: CASRPGAGGENIQYF.

V gene TRBV25-1 combines with J gene TRBJ1-1; perhaps TRBD1 as D (5 bases). The CDR3 covers 11 residues. V lost 6 bases and J 4 bases, leaving 6 bases between the germline ends. In germline, CDR1 is MGHDK, CDR2 SYGVNS. CDR3: CASRGVTEAFF. The CDR3 DNA reads as TGTGCCAGCAGGGGGGTCACTGAAGCTTTCTTT.

The chain combines TRBV4-1 with TRBJ2-5; TRBD2 matches 10 bases. CDR1 and CDR2 (germline): MGHRA, YSYEKL. This CDR3 comprises 21 residues. Trimming removed 1 base from V and 2 bases from J; junction bases left unmatched: 19. The CDR3 reads CASSQGHHGEYGLAAQETQYF. The CDR3 DNA reads TGCGCCAGCAGCCAAGGCCACCATGGGGAATATGGACTAGCGGCACAAGAGACCCAGTACTTC.

The rearrangement links TRBV7-2 to TRBJ2-7; 10 positions match TRBD2. This CDR3 region has 15 residues. V trimming: 5 bases; J trimming: 1 base; junction bases outside the gene matches: 5. Germline V lookup: CDR1 SGHTA, CDR2 FQGNSA. In DNA, the CDR3 is TGTGCCAGCAGCCCGACTAGCGGGCCTTCCTACGAGCAGTACTTC. Protein product: CASSPTSGPSYEQYF.